This TCR beta chain was sequenced in a study of CD8 T cells in Susac syndrome. Across the study: When their blood was taken, the Susac syndrome patients had either not yet had any therapy, were taking corticosteroids, or were taking intravenous immunoglobulin alone. Study-wide results and limits: The study identified sixteen and five Susac-specific public clones in total CD8+ and CD8+ TEMRA repertoires. Clonal CD8+ expansion in Susac was highest in TEMRA cells and active patients.

The authors sequenced TCR beta from blood CD8+ and CD4+ T cells. An input of about 0.5 to 1 ug of RNA was subjected to reverse transcription using random hexamers. TCRdb recomputed calls from the immunoSEQ multiplex PCR reads with MiXCR, one row per CDR3 protein. The table lists 100,000 to 150,000 distinct CDR3 sequences, around 94% of them singletons, with approximately 0.22% in the top ten. Comment on this clonotype: Its antigen is unidentified.

Sample: CD8+ T cells from PBMCs. The TCR originated in a human donor with Susac syndrome.

CDR3 region: CATSPRSGFEQYF. Here the CDR3 DNA reads TGTGCCACCAGCCCACGGTCCGGATTCGAGCAGTACTTC. This chain uses TRBV15 with TRBJ2-7, with no clear D. The CDR3 extends over 13 amino acids. V lost 5 bases, J lost 6 bases, and 14 bases lay in between. Germline lookup yields CDR1 LNHNV and CDR2 YYDKDF (reference sequence). The full variable domain, in which reference TRBV15 and TRBJ2-7 provide the parts outside the CDR3, is DAMVIQNPRYQVTQFGKPVTLSCSQTLNHNVMYWYQQKSSQAPKLLFHYYDKDFNNEADTPDNFQSRRPNTSFCFLDIRSPGLGDTAMYLCATSPRSGFEQYFGPGTRLTVT.